Presented here are 16 T cell receptor beta chains from one specimen sequenced in a study of blood T cell repertoires in COVID-19. Sequencing was performed with immunoSEQ multiplex PCR; in TCRdb, only in-frame clones are kept and a portion is missing. The sample carries a few hundred thousand clones, approximately 90% recorded once. Source material: PBMCs or T cells enriched from blood (not recorded which). Receptor source: a woman aged 18-30 years who had recovered from COVID-19.

This clone has just a few counts. The chain combines TRBV28 with TRBJ2-7, with D possibly matching TRBD2 (7 bases). The germline V gene has CDR1 MDHEN and CDR2 SYDVKM. V dropped 5 bases and J dropped 1 base, with 18 bases sitting between them. The CDR3 consists of 16 residues. The CDR3 region is CASSEQEKGGSYEQYF. The CDR3, as DNA: TGTGCCAGCAGTGAACAGGAGAAGGGGGGGTCCTACGAGCAGTACTTC.

This chain joins TRBV19 and TRBJ2-7; 7 bases are a match to TRBD2. The V and J ends lost 6 bases and 9 bases, in that order; junction bases with no gene match: 14. In germline, CDR1 is LNHDA, CDR2 SQIVND (reference sequence). The CDR3 covers 14 residues. The CDR3 spells CASSPGPGGWWQYF. The CDR3 nucleotides are TGTGCCAGTAGCCCAGGCCCCGGGGGGTGGTGGCAGTACTTC.

CDR3 sequence: CASSSTGGSGQPQHF. The CDR3 DNA reads as TGTGCCAGTAGTTCGACAGGGGGGTCAGGTCAGCCCCAGCATTTT. The chain uses TRBV19 and TRBJ1-5; 9 nucleotides line up with TRBD1. This CDR3 has 15 residues. J lost 6 bases, V lost 5 bases, and 8 bases had no gene match. In germline, CDR1 is LNHDA, CDR2 SQIVND (reference sequence).

The chain combines TRBV10-3 with TRBJ1-1; weak D call: TRBD1 (5 bases). The CDR3 covers 13 residues. Germline V CDR1 and CDR2: ENHRY, SYGVKD. Between the trimmed V and J ends, which lost 6 bases and 0 bases, there was a span of 8 bases. The CDR3 sequence: CAIRDTMNTEAFF. The CDR3 region has the DNA TGTGCCATCAGGGACACCATGAACACTGAAGCTTTCTTT.

The rearrangement joins TRBV10-2 to TRBJ1-2; D uncertain. Trimming removed 8 bases from V and 1 base from J, with 14 bases in between. The CDR3 is made up of 14 amino acids. CDR1 is WSHSY, CDR2 SAAADI, per germline. For the CDR3, the DNA is TGCGCCAGCGCTCCTTCCCCCTATAACTATGGCTACACCTTC. Translation gives CASAPSPYNYGYTF.

This clone was recorded a few times. The genes are TRBV3-1 (or the pseudogene TRBV3-2) and TRBJ1-1; D uncertain. The CDR3 extends over 13 amino acids. V gave up 4 bases and J gave up 0 bases, with 6 bases separating them. Germline CDR1 and CDR2: LGHDT and YNNKEL (reference sequence). The DNA of the CDR3 is TGTGCCAGCAGCCGCGAGTTGAACACTGAAGCTTTCTTT. Amino acids: CASSRELNTEAFF.

A word on this clone: This sample includes further DNA sequences coding for the same CDR3. J is TRBJ2-7 and V is TRBV5-1; 7 bases match TRBD2. V dropped 0 bases and J dropped 0; count of bases not matched to a gene: 3. CDR3 length: 15 amino acids. CDR1 SGHRS and CDR2 YFSETQ come from the germline V gene. The CDR3 reads CASSLGLAASYEQYF. The CDR3 DNA sequence: TGCGCCAGCAGCTTGGGGCTAGCGGCCTCCTACGAGCAGTACTTC.

Comments on this clone: Distinct nucleotide sequences in the sample also encode this CDR3. J is TRBJ1-1 and V is TRBV19; D remains unclear. V was trimmed by 1 base and J by 1 base, leaving 4 bases between them. The CDR3 sequence is 13 residues long. Germline CDR1 and CDR2: LNHDA and SQIVND (reference sequence). CDR3 DNA sequence: TGTGCCAGTAGTATAGGAGGGAACACTGAAGCTTTCTTT. Protein sequence: CASSIGGNTEAFF.

The chain recombines TRBV3-1 (or the pseudogene TRBV3-2) with TRBJ2-5; D is unresolved. This CDR3 contains 14 residues. The V end lost 2 bases, the J end lost 5 bases, and 12 bases lay between the germline ends. CDR1 is LGHDT and CDR2 is YNNKEL in the germline V gene (reference sequence). The CDR3 loop reads CASSQISNGETQYF. The CDR3 DNA reads TGTGCCAGCAGCCAAATTTCCAACGGGGAGACCCAGTACTTC.

In DNA, the CDR3 is TGTGCCAGCAGCCCCCGGACAGGGCTGAATGAGCAGTTCTTC. This sequence encodes CASSPRTGLNEQFF. The chain carries TRBV5-4 and TRBJ2-1; 8 bases align to TRBD1. Per the germline V gene, CDR1 is SGHNT and CDR2 is YYREEE (reference sequence). V gave up 4 bases and J gave up 7 bases; unmatched junction bases: 7. The CDR3 has 14 amino acids.

V usage is TRBV5-1 and J usage is TRBJ2-7; D may be TRBD1 (6 bases). The germline gives CDR1 SGHRS, CDR2 YFSETQ. The CDR3 is made up of 16 amino acids. The V end lost 0 bases, the J end lost 6 bases, and 19 bases lay between the germline ends. The DNA for the CDR3 is TGCGCCAGCAGCTTGGTGTTGGGGCAGGGGCCGAGCGAGCAGTACTTC. Amino acids: CASSLVLGQGPSEQYF.

The V gene is TRBV2, the J gene TRBJ1-1, with TRBD1 identical over 9 bases. V shed 7 bases and J 10 bases; nucleotides not matched to a gene: 16. Germline V lookup: CDR1 SNHLY, CDR2 FYNNEI. The CDR3 length is 15 residues. As DNA, the CDR3 is TGTGCCAGCATAGGACAGGGGACCCCCATGCGCGGAGCTTTCTTT. Residues: CASIGQGTPMRGAFF.

The chain joins TRBV13 to TRBJ2-5; TRBD1 matches at 7 bases. Germline V gene sequence: CDR1 PRHDT, CDR2 FYEKMQ (reference sequence). The CDR3 length is 14 residues. After removal of 6 bases from V and 1 base from J, the junction contained 5 bases not matched to a gene. CDR3 sequence reads: CASRNGTAQETQYF. The CDR3 nucleotides read TGTGCCAGCAGGAACGGGACAGCCCAAGAGACCCAGTACTTC.

The V and J genes are TRBV6-1 and TRBJ2-3, with 7 bases identical to TRBD1. J was trimmed by 0 bases and V by 4 bases; bases with no gene match: 13. CDR3 size: 18 residues. Germline CDR1 MNHNS, CDR2 SASEGT. CDR3 nucleotide sequence: TGTGCCAGCAGTGGAGAGCCGCAGGGGGATTCTAGCACAGATACGCAGTATTTT. Its translation: CASSGEPQGDSSTDTQYF.

V is TRBV10-2 and J is TRBJ2-1; D perhaps matches TRBD2 (5 bases). The germline gives CDR1 WSHSY, CDR2 SAAADI. This CDR3 spans 12 amino acids. V was trimmed by 9 bases and J by 5 bases, leaving 11 bases between them. CDR3 bases: TGCGCCAGTTCCGGGGTTAACAATGAGCAGTTCTTC. This sequence encodes CASSGVNNEQFF.

V is TRBV11-2 and J is TRBJ2-5, with 14 nucleotides matching TRBD2. J gave up 1 base and V 8 bases, and 9 bases lay outside the gene matches. Germline V gene sequence: CDR1 SGHAT, CDR2 FQNNGV. This CDR3 is 17 amino acids long. The CDR3 region is CASCEGTSGGLQETQYF. The CDR3 region has the DNA TGTGCCAGCTGCGAAGGGACTAGCGGGGGCCTCCAAGAGACCCAGTACTTC.